This paragraph reports one TCR beta chain. It lacks a known antigen. Base qualities are missing; no much larger clone stands one base away. Library creation used PCR. The sequencer was an Illumina HiSeq 2500. Molecular barcoding was employed in the preparation of TCR libraries, with unique molecular identifiers being used to normalize TCRbeta repertoire quantification. Using fastp at Q25 and MiXCR, TCRdb reprocessed the public reads and kept productive beta chains. All rows with the same CDR3 protein become a single entry with the most common DNA and genes. This sample comprises 100,000 or so distinct CDR3 sequences, about 8% of them detected only once. Of the sample, about a sixth falls within the top ten clones. The sample is drawn from a study of T-cell reconstitution after alpha-beta-depleted transplantation in children (dated by TCRdb to 2016 to 2017). Background on the whole study: The study quantitatively tracked T-cell immune reconstitution after TCRalphabeta/CD19-depleted allogeneic hematopoietic cell transplantation in children using TCR repertoire profiling.

The full study reports these points: In some patients, the high TCRbeta diversity seen at day 60 was put down to recipient T cells and intrathymic progenitors that had survived conditioning. The apparently early alphabetaT-cell count recovery about two months after transplant was reportedly dependent on only several hundred rapidly expanded clones derived from non-depleted graft cells. Over the following months the frequencies of hyperexpanded clones went down, and after one year T-cell counts and TCRbeta diversity were mostly credited to newly produced T cells.

The treatment or condition label for this specimen denotes: allogeneic hematopoietic cell transplantation with graft depleted of TCRalphabeta T cells and CD19 B cells. TCRalphabeta/CD19-depleted allogeneic hematopoietic cell grafts were given to the transplant recipients, all of whom were children. V and J lose 3 bases and 4 bases, and a span of 12 bases separates them. CDR1 and CDR2 were assigned from the germline V gene (reference sequence) as DFQATT and SNEGSKA. Measured from the cysteine to the phenylalanine, the CDR3 is 13 residues long. Only the CDR3 DNA is retained, 39 bases long and in frame from the first base.

Recombination connected TRBV20-1 to TRBJ1-1; the D gene is unclear. This TCR derives from a boy aged 2 to 9 with acute lymphoblastic leukemia, due to receive a stem cell transplant. This specimen was PBMCs, taken before TCRalphabeta/CD19-depleted stem cell transplant. The sequenced DNA is TGCAGTGCTAGCGCTCGCCGGGGCACTGAAGCTTTCTTT. It encodes CSASARRGTEAFF.